The clone carrying this T cell receptor beta chain was found a few times. The target antigen is unknown. This entry comes from a study of beta chain features in type 1 diabetes. The overall study: No age, gender or cell yield differences were seen between patients and healthy donors. Cells sorted and examined across all samples totaled 85 million to 110 million. Notes on the study in general: Researchers report that Type 1 diabetes patients had moderately but significantly shorter TCRB CDR3s across all four CD4+ subsets.

The CDR3 is made up of 14 amino acids. Germline V gene lookup returns CDR1 GTSNPN and CDR2 SVGIG (reference sequence). J gave up 0 bases and V 5 bases, and 5 bases lay outside the gene matches. cDNA synthesis used the whole RNA isolate, giving expressed TCRB sequences. TCRdb keeps only in-frame clones here, not all; method: immunoSEQ multiplex PCR. Of roughly 290,000 clones in the sample, under 8.5% were seen once. Sorting produced populations that all topped 95% purity. Specimen: central memory CD4+ T cells from blood. This TCR came from a woman between 18 and 29 years old in good health. V gene TRBV30 combines with J gene TRBJ2-3, with 7 bases fitting TRBD1. The CDR3 nucleotides read TGTGCCTGGCACACAGGGGAGAGCACAGATACGCAGTATTTT. Its translation: CAWHTGESTDTQYF.